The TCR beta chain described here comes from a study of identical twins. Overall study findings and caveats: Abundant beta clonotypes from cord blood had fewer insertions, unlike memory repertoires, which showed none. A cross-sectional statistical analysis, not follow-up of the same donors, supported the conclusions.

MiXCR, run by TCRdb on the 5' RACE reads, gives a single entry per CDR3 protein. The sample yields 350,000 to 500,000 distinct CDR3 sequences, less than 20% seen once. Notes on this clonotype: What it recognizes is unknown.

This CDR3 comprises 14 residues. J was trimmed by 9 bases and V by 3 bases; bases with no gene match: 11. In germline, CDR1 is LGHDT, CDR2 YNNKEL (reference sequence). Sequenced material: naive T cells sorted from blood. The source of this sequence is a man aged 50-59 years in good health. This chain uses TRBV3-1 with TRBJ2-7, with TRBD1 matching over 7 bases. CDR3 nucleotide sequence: TGTGCCAGCAGCCATGGGGACAGACACTTTAGGCAGTACTTC. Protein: CASSHGDRHFRQYF.